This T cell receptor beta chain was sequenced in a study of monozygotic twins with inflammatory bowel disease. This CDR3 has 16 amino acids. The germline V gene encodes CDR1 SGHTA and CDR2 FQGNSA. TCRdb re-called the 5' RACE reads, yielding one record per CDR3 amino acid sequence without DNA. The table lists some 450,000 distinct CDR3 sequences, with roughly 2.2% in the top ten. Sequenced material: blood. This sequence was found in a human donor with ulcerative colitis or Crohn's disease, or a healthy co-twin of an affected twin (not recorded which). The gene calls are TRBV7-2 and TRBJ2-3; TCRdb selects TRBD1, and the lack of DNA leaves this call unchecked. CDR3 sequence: CASSSPGRPPTDTQYF. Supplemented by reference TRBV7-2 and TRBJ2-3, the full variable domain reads GAGVSQSPSNKVTEKGKDVELRCDPISGHTALYWYRQSLGQGLEFLIYFQGNSAPDKSGLPSDRFSAERTGGSVSTLTIQRTQQEDSAVYLCASSSPGRPPTDTQYFGPGTRLTVL.